These T cell receptor beta chains were read from a single sample in a study of read filtering for tumor transcriptome and immune sequencing. TCRdb redid the calling of the reads with MiXCR, one entry per CDR3 protein. The table lists tens of thousands of distinct CDR3 sequences, nearly 20% of them singletons, with around 15% in the top ten. Sequencing used a population of CD138-negative cells sorted from bone marrow. The receptors were sampled from a donor aged 40 or older with multiple myeloma. CDR3s include the opening cysteine and the closing phenylalanine or tryptophan. The order of the fields is V gene, J gene, clone size, D gene, CDR3 protein, CDR3 DNA. D genes are given only for firm matches. Some rows mark clone size as missing; the rest say once, few, many or name a class of expanded clone.

TRBV20-1,TRBJ2-7,many,TRBD2,CGARGLADYEQYF,TGCGGTGCCCGGGGACTAGCCGACTACGAGCAGTACTTC
TRBV20-1,TRBJ1-5,many,NA,CSAKRGNQPQHF,TGCAGTGCTAAGAGGGGAAATCAGCCCCAGCATTTT
TRBV7-8,TRBJ2-7,many,NA,CASSWGRYEQYF,TGTGCCAGCAGCTGGGGACGGTACGAGCAGTACTTC
TRBV6-1,TRBJ2-2,NA,NA,CASMTLGVVRPGELFF,TGTGCCAGCATGACCTTAGGGGTGGTTCGTCCCGGGGAGCTGTTTTTT
TRBV4-2,TRBJ1-1,NA,NA,CASSQAGRESEAFF,TGTGCCAGCAGCCAAGCAGGCAGGGAGTCTGAAGCTTTCTTT
TRBV7-9,TRBJ2-2,many,TRBD2,CAARTTSGNTGELFF,TGTGCCGCCAGGACAACTAGCGGTAACACCGGGGAGCTGTTTTTT
TRBV2,TRBJ1-1,many,NA,CASSEAGGTAGTEAFF,TGTGCCAGCAGTGAAGCCGGGGGCACCGCCGGGACTGAAGCTTTCTTT
TRBV11-1,TRBJ1-1,many,NA,CASSLLTDTEAFF,TGTGCCAGCAGCTTATTGACCGACACTGAAGCTTTCTTT
TRBV29-1,TRBJ2-1,many,TRBD2,CSASGRALAYNEQFF,TGCAGCGCAAGCGGGAGGGCCCTGGCGTACAATGAGCAGTTCTTC
TRBV20-1,TRBJ2-3,many,NA,CSALLVSDTQYF,TGCAGTGCCCTACTAGTTTCGGATACGCAGTATTTT
TRBV6-2/TRBV6-3,TRBJ2-2,many,TRBD2,CAGGLAGALIGELFF,TGTGCCGGGGGCCTAGCGGGAGCTTTGATCGGGGAGCTGTTTTTT
TRBV4-1,TRBJ2-1,NA,TRBD2,CASSRGTSGSYNGQFF,TGCGCCAGCAGCCGGGGGACTAGCGGGAGTTACAATGGGCAGTTCTTC
TRBV7-9,TRBJ2-5,many,NA,CASSPDPRPGETQYF,TGTGCCAGCAGCCCCGACCCGCGGCCCGGGGAGACCCAGTACTTC
TRBV29-1,TRBJ2-1,NA,TRBD2,CSVPGLAGRSSYNEQFF,TGCAGCGTACCGGGACTAGCGGGAAGGAGCTCCTACAATGAGCAGTTCTTC